These T cell receptor beta chains were read from a single sample in a study of blood T cell repertoires in COVID-19. Data came from immunoSEQ multiplex PCR; TCRdb stores just in-frame clones and leaves some out. The sample lists about 280,000 clones, 85% occurring once. The material sequenced was peripheral blood. Receptors originate from a human donor in a cohort sampled during active COVID-19. CDR3s leave out the opening cysteine and the closing phenylalanine or tryptophan. Each record gives: J gene, V gene, CDR3 protein.

TRBJ1-5 | TRBV6-1 | ASSEAGGEANQPQH
TRBJ1-2 | TRBV11-2 | ASSLSGAEFYGYT
TRBJ2-2 | TRBV18 | ASSPLAGEVGELF
TRBJ2-3 | TRBV5-1 | ASSLGNPTDTQY
TRBJ2-1 | TRBV18 | ASSPLSGRSYNEQF
TRBJ1-1 | TRBV16 | ASSHNRGRRTEAF
TRBJ2-6 | TRBV19 | ASKRTVSSGANVLT
TRBJ1-4 | TRBV7-6 | ASSSRTARNEKLF
TRBJ1-5 | TRBV27 | ARKTSGGVECQPQH
TRBJ2-1 | TRBV9 | ASSVTGQGSYNEQF
TRBJ2-1 | TRBV18 | ASSPQPGQSSYNEQF
TRBJ2-7 | TRBV19 | ASSTGSSYEQY